This T cell receptor beta chain comes out of a study of cytomegalovirus exposure and HLA in healthy donors. This CDR3 is 13 amino acids long. Trimming left V 5 bases short and J 3 bases short, with 8 bases between. Germline CDR1 SEHNR, CDR2 FQNEAQ (reference sequence). As concerns this clone: What it recognizes is unknown.

Vbeta (60) and Jbeta (13) primers were used in the PCR. Produced via immunoSEQ multiplex PCR; TCRdb's table is partial and in-frame only. The sample has some 110,000 clones, around 80% seen once. General observations from the study: The study assumed roughly uniform donor sequencing depth for presence/absence analyses.

The rearrangement joins TRBV7-9 to TRBJ2-1; the D is unclear. Sequenced material: PBMCs. The clonotype comes from a woman under 30 in good health and CMV-seropositive. The CDR3 DNA follows: TGTGCCAGCAGCCCCCAGGACTACAATGAGCAGTTCTTC. Translation gives CASSPQDYNEQFF.